This paragraph covers one TCR beta chain sequence. Germline V gene data show CDR1 as LGHNA and CDR2 as YNFKEQ. The CDR3 length is 16 residues. Germline trimming cut 2 bases from V and 3 bases from J; bases unmatched to any gene: 5. These data are taken from a study of blood T cell repertoires in COVID-19. Study background: The origin of the acute and convalescent COVID-19 samples was the United States, Italy and Spain.

Some clones are missing from TCRdb's copy, which holds only in-frame ones; the method was immunoSEQ multiplex PCR. The table records more than 150,000 clones, just under 90% of them present only once. The sequencing input was peripheral blood. The TCR originated in a woman in her seventies with COVID-19, enrolled during active disease. V usage is TRBV4-2 and J usage is TRBJ2-7, with 12 bases lining up with TRBD2. CDR3 in DNA: TGTGCCAGCAGCCAAACTGGGACTAGCGGGTACTACGAGCAGTACTTC. Protein sequence: CASSQTGTSGYYEQYF.